This T cell receptor (beta chain) is from a study of response to subunit inactivated influenza vaccine. TCRdb recomputed calls from the RT-PCR reads with MiXCR, one row per CDR3 protein. This sample yields some 500,000 distinct CDR3 sequences, of which roughly 13% are seen a single time; around 13% belongs to the top ten. V gave up 4 bases and J gave up 1 base, with 14 bases separating them. The CDR3 runs 17 residues. The germline gives CDR1 LGHNA, CDR2 YNFKEQ. The TCR was taken from a man aged 50 to 60 who received an inactivated influenza vaccine. The rearrangement joins TRBV4-2 to TRBJ1-6; the D is unclear. Sequencing was performed on PBMCs from blood, taken 45 days after vaccination. The DNA of the CDR3 is TGTGCCAGCAGCCCCCGGGCCTCGGGGTCCTATAATTCACCCCTCCACTTT. This sequence encodes CASSPRASGSYNSPLHF.